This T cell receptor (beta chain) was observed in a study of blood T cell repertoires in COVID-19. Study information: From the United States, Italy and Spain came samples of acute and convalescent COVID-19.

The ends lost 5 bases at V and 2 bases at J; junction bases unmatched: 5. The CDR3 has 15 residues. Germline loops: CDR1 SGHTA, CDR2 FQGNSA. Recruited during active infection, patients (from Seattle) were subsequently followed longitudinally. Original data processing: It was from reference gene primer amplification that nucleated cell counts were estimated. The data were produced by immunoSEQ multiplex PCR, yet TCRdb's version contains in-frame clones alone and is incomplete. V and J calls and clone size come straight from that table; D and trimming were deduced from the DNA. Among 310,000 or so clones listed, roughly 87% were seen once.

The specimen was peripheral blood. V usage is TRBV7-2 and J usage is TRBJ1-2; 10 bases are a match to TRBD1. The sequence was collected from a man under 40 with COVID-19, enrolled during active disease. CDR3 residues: CASSKDRGLNYGYTF. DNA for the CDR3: TGTGCCAGCAGCAAAGACAGGGGGCTGAACTATGGCTACACCTTC. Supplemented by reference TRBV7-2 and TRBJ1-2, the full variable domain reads GAGVSQSPSNKVTEKGKDVELRCDPISGHTALYWYRQSLGQGLEFLIYFQGNSAPDKSGLPSDRFSAERTGGSVSTLTIQRTQQEDSAVYLCASSKDRGLNYGYTFGSGTRLTVV.